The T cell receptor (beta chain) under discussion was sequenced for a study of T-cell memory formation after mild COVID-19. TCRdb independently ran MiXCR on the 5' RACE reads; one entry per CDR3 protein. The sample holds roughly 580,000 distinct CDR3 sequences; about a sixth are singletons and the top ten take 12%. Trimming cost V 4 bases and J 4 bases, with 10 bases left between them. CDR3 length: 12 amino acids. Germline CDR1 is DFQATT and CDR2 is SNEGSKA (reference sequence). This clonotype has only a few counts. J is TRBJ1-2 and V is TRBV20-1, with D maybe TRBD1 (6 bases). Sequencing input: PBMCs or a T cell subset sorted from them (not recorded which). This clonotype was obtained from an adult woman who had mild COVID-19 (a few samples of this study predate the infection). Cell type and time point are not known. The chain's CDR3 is CSATGHLYGYTF. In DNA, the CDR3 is TGCAGTGCTACGGGACACCTCTATGGCTACACCTTC.